This record covers a single T cell receptor (beta chain). Antigen unknown. Described time point: before natalizumab initiation. The data were taken from a study of multiple sclerosis patients with progressive multifocal leukoencephalopathy. This was a survey-level run. Spiked into each PCR were synthetic inline TR CDR3 controls of all V-J pairings. Assay used: immunoSEQ multiplex PCR; TCRdb lists only in-frame clones, some missing. The sample gives some 30,000 clones, about nine tenths of which show up once; approximately 1.5% is in the top ten. Points from the study as a whole: At PML onset, no shared TRBV or TRBJ gene usage was seen.

Between the trimmed V and J ends, which lost 5 bases and 4 bases, there was a span of 14 bases. The CDR3 loop spans 14 amino acids. Germline loops: CDR1 MDHEN, CDR2 SYDVKM. V and J are TRBV28 and TRBJ1-2, with TRBD1 as a possible D gene (5 bases). The specimen was PBMCs. This sequence was found in a human donor with multiple sclerosis. The CDR3 is CASSLTVGGYGYTF. The CDR3 DNA reads TGTGCCAGCAGTCTGACAGTGGGCGGCTATGGCTACACCTTC.